The 21 T cell receptor beta chains given below trace back to one sample, sequenced in a study of blood T cell repertoires in COVID-19. The protocol was immunoSEQ multiplex PCR, while the TCRdb copy is restricted to in-frame clones and leaves out a portion. The profile shows approximately 250,000 clones, over 65% of them singletons. The sequenced sample was peripheral blood. The receptors here all came from a man in his sixties who had recovered from COVID-19.

A single count supports this clone. The chain is built from TRBV19 and TRBJ2-7; 7 nucleotides agree with TRBD1. Germline loops: CDR1 LNHDA, CDR2 SQIVND (reference sequence). This CDR3 is built from 15 residues. V shed 7 bases and J 0 bases; nucleotides not matched to a gene: 9. The CDR3 region has the DNA TGTGCCAGTAAACCGACAGGGACCAGCTCCTACGAGCAGTACTTC. It translates to CASKPTGTSSYEQYF.

This rearrangement joins TRBV7-8 to TRBJ1-1; D is possibly TRBD1 (6 bases). The CDR3 length is 11 residues. Germline assignment: CDR1 SGHVS and CDR2 FQNEAQ. Trimming cost V 5 bases and J 8 bases, with 9 bases left between them. The CDR3 DNA follows: TGTGCCAGCAGCCGAGACAGGGAAGCTTTCTTT. Its translation: CASSRDREAFF. Full variable domain (outside the CDR3, taken from reference TRBV7-8 and TRBJ1-1): GAGVSQSPRYKVAKRGQDVALRCDPISGHVSLFWYQQALGQGPEFLTYFQNEAQLDKSGLPSDRFFAERPEGSVSTLKIQRTQQEDSAVYLCASSRDREAFFGQGTRLTVV.

The CDR3 DNA is TGTGCCACCAGCAGAGGACACCTTAGCAATCAGCCCCAGCATTTT. Protein product: CATSRGHLSNQPQHF. The chain joins TRBV15 to TRBJ1-5; no firm D call. The CDR3 consists of 15 residues. CDR1 LNHNV and CDR2 YYDKDF come from the germline V gene (reference sequence). V was pared by 1 base and J by 0 bases, with 7 bases between.

This clone was detected only a few times. The rearrangement joins TRBV19 to TRBJ2-2; 11 bases agree with TRBD2. This CDR3 region has 17 residues. J lost 3 bases, V lost 4 bases, and 7 bases had no gene match. From germline, CDR1 is LNHDA and CDR2 SQIVND (reference sequence). The CDR3 spells CASSTYSGGADTGELFF. In nucleotides, the CDR3 is TGTGCCAGTAGTACCTATAGCGGGGGGGCCGACACCGGGGAGCTGTTTTTT.

The chain couples TRBV28 to TRBJ2-3; 7 bases agree with TRBD2. V dropped 1 base and J dropped 7; count of bases not matched to a gene: 14. CDR3 size: 17 residues. Germline V lookup: CDR1 MDHEN, CDR2 SYDVKM. CDR3 sequence (DNA): TGTGCCAGCAGTTTATCGATAGCGGGCGTACTACAGAATACGCAGTATTTT. This sequence encodes CASSLSIAGVLQNTQYF.

The genes are TRBV7-2 and TRBJ2-1, with 10 nucleotides matching TRBD1. Germline assignment: CDR1 SGHTA and CDR2 FQGNSA. With V trimmed by 5 bases and J by 8 bases, 9 bases remained unmatched. This CDR3 comprises 15 residues. DNA for the CDR3: TGTGCCAGCAGCGACCGGGACAGGGGAACCGATGAGCAGTTCTTC. This sequence encodes CASSDRDRGTDEQFF.

This clone has only one observation. V is TRBV7-2 and J is TRBJ1-6, with TRBD1 matching over 10 bases. Germline values: CDR1 SGHTA, CDR2 FQGNSA. The V and J ends lost 2 bases and 10 bases, in that order; junction bases with no gene match: 5. The CDR3 totals 15 residues. CDR3 DNA: TGTGCCAGCAGCTTAACGGGACAGGGGAAATCACCCCTCCACTTT. Protein sequence: CASSLTGQGKSPLHF.

V usage is TRBV4-1 and J usage is TRBJ1-4; TRBD1 matches at 12 bases. Germline trimming cut 3 bases from V and 11 bases from J; bases unmatched to any gene: 10. The CDR3 has 16 residues. In germline, CDR1 is MGHRA, CDR2 YSYEKL. Written as DNA, the CDR3 is TGCGCCAGCAGCCACACAATTGGGGACAGGGGGCGGAAACTGTTTTTT. Encoded protein: CASSHTIGDRGRKLFF.

The CDR3 loop reads CASRRLGAPLETQYF. CDR3 DNA: TGTGCCAGCAGACGTCTAGGAGCACCATTAGAGACCCAGTACTTC. J is TRBJ2-5 and V is TRBV6-6, with D hard to call. Germline CDR1 MNHNY, CDR2 SVGAGI (reference sequence). The CDR3 is 15 amino acids. The ends were cut back, 6 bases at V and 4 bases at J, with 18 bases in the middle.

The V call is TRBV6-2 or TRBV6-3, the J call TRBJ2-7, with D possibly matching TRBD1 (5 bases). CDR1 and CDR2 (germline): MNHEY, SVGEGT. The germline V and J ends were trimmed by 2 bases and 0 bases, with 26 bases remaining between them. The CDR3 totals 20 residues. CDR3 region: CASSYDARALQAIISYEQYF. The CDR3 nucleotides are TGTGCCAGCAGTTACGATGCTCGGGCGCTACAGGCGATCATCTCCTACGAGCAGTACTTC.

The gene calls are TRBV28 and TRBJ2-7; D is undetermined. The CDR3 loop spans 14 amino acids. The V end was cut by 6 bases, the J end by 3 bases, with 15 bases between. Germline lookup yields CDR1 MDHEN and CDR2 SYDVKM. CDR3 sequence reads: CASSTTLPLYEQYF. As DNA, the CDR3 is TGTGCCAGCAGCACGACACTTCCACTCTACGAGCAGTACTTC. Based on the CDR3 plus reference TRBV28 and TRBJ2-7, the full variable domain is DVKVTQSSRYLVKRTGEKVFLECVQDMDHENMFWYRQDPGLGLRLIYFSYDVKMKEKGDIPEGYSVSREKKERFSLILESASTNQTSMYLCASSTTLPLYEQYFGPGTRLTVT.

The rearrangement uses TRBV19 and TRBJ2-5, with 12 bases fitting TRBD2. Germline V gene sequence: CDR1 LNHDA, CDR2 SQIVND (reference sequence). J was trimmed by 1 base and V by 6 bases; bases with no gene match: 3. This CDR3 spans 15 amino acids. CDR3 loop: CASRTGLAGQETQYF. CDR3 sequence (DNA): TGTGCCAGTAGAACGGGACTAGCGGGCCAAGAGACCCAGTACTTC.

The rearrangement uses TRBV29-1 and TRBJ2-5, with D unresolved. CDR1 and CDR2 from the germline V gene are SQVTM and ANQGSEA. The CDR3 runs to 12 residues. Trimming cost V 4 bases and J 4 bases, with 10 bases left between them. CDR3 region: CSVAVPAETQYF. CDR3 DNA sequence: TGCAGCGTTGCGGTCCCCGCAGAGACCCAGTACTTC.

This sequence joins TRBV2 and TRBJ1-1; D is uncertain. Germline V lookup: CDR1 SNHLY, CDR2 FYNNEI. This CDR3 is 14 amino acids long. V dropped 2 bases and J dropped 6 bases, with 13 bases sitting between them. The CDR3 spells CASSENSYISEAFF. The CDR3 bases are TGTGCCAGCAGTGAAAACTCCTATATATCTGAAGCTTTCTTT.

This clone has only one observation. The V gene is TRBV6-5, the J gene TRBJ1-2; TRBD1 might be the D (6 bases). Germline V CDR1 and CDR2: MNHEY, SVGAGI. The CDR3 totals 14 residues. The V end lost 7 bases, the J end lost 4 bases, and 16 bases lay between the germline ends. CDR3 in DNA: TGTGCCAGCAAATCGCGACAGGTCGGCTATGGCTACACCTTC. It specifies CASKSRQVGYGYTF.

The chain employs TRBV5-1 and TRBJ2-3; tentative D call: TRBD2 (6 bases). This CDR3 region has 16 residues. Germline CDR1 is SGHRS and CDR2 is YFSETQ. V lost 3 bases, J lost 1 base, and 15 bases lay in between. The CDR3: CASSSGGGMGTDTQYF. CDR3 sequence (DNA): TGCGCCAGCAGCTCCGGTGGGGGGATGGGCACAGATACGCAGTATTTT.

This clone is a singleton in its sample. The chain couples TRBV19 to TRBJ1-2; D is uncertain. Germline V gene lookup returns CDR1 LNHDA and CDR2 SQIVND (reference sequence). V lost 1 base to trimming and J lost 1 base, with 10 bases between them. This CDR3 is built from 15 residues. Written as DNA, the CDR3 is TGTGCCAGTAGTATAGCGGCAGGAAGTAACTATGGCTACACCTTC. It translates to CASSIAAGSNYGYTF.

V usage is TRBV7-9 and J usage is TRBJ2-1, with 10 bases identical to TRBD1. CDR1 is SEHNR and CDR2 is FQNEAQ in the germline V gene (reference sequence). Trimming removed 5 bases from V and 7 bases from J; junction bases left unmatched: 8. This CDR3 spans 15 amino acids. The CDR3 protein is CASSKTGTGVNEQFF. DNA for the CDR3: TGTGCCAGCAGCAAAACCGGGACAGGGGTGAATGAGCAGTTCTTC.

The chain couples TRBV19 to TRBJ1-1, with D uncertain. This CDR3 contains 16 residues. CDR1 is LNHDA and CDR2 is SQIVND in the germline V gene (reference sequence). The V gene lost 7 bases and the J gene lost 1 base, with 19 bases spanning the gap. The CDR3 sequence: CASTTRRPEPNTEAFF. CDR3 coding DNA: TGTGCCAGTACCACCAGGCGACCCGAACCGAACACTGAAGCTTTCTTT.

J is TRBJ2-7 and V is TRBV28; 8 nucleotides agree with TRBD1. Per germline, CDR1 MDHEN and CDR2 SYDVKM. The CDR3 has 15 residues. Germline trimming cut 7 bases from V and 6 bases from J; bases unmatched to any gene: 14. The CDR3 sequence: CASIPQSGTGAEQYF. CDR3 coding DNA: TGTGCCAGCATTCCCCAATCAGGGACAGGCGCCGAGCAGTACTTC.

The V gene is TRBV19, the J gene TRBJ2-1; D unclear. Germline-derived CDR1 and CDR2 are LNHDA and SQIVND (reference sequence). The V and J ends lost 9 bases and 6 bases respectively, with 21 bases between them. CDR3 size: 15 residues. CDR3 sequence reads: CASKLGYHVSNEQFF. CDR3 nucleotide sequence: TGTGCCAGCAAGCTAGGATACCATGTGTCCAATGAGCAGTTCTTC.